This TCR beta chain is drawn from a study of shared clonotypes between healthy human individuals. Whole-study results and caveats: It was observed that approximately 5% of naive CD4 clonotypes were shared across a few donors.

Trimming pared 6 bases from V and 7 bases from J, leaving 15 bases between. This CDR3 contains 13 residues. Per germline, CDR1 MNHEY and CDR2 SVGAGI. Assay runs were performed at deep level. Sequencing used immunoSEQ multiplex PCR; TCRdb keeps in-frame clones, though not all of them. Seen here are 2.5 million or so clones, around 90% observed once, and the top ten hold about 0.13%. For this clone: Its specificity is not known.

The chain has TRBV6-5 and TRBJ1-1; D unresolved. What was sequenced was naive CD4+ T cells sorted from blood. Subset noted: CD45RA+ positively selected. The receptor comes from a man younger than 35 in good health. The CDR3 nucleotides read TGTGCCAGCAGCTCCCGGCGTGGGCTTGAAGCTTTCTTT. Encoded protein: CASSSRRGLEAFF.